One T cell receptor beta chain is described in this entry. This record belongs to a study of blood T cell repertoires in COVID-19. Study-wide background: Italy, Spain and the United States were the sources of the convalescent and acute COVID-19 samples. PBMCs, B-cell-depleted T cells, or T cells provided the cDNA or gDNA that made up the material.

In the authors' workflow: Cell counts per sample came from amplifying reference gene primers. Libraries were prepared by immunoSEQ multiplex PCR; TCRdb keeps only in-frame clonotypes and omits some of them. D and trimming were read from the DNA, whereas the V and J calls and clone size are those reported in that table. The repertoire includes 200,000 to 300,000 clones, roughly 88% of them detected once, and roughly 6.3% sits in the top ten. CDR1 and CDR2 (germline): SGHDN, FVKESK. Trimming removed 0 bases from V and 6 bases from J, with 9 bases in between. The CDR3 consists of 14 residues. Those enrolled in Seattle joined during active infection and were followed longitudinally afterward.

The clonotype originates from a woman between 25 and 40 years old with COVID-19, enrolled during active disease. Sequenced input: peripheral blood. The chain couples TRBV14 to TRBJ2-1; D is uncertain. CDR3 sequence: CASSQEAAGNEQFF. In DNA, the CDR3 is TGTGCCAGCAGCCAAGAGGCTGCTGGCAATGAGCAGTTCTTC.